The 14 T cell receptor beta chains in this list originate from one sample, sequenced in a study of shared clonotypes between healthy human individuals. Generated by immunoSEQ multiplex PCR, the TCRdb table keeps only in-frame clones and is missing some. The data show 520,000 or so clones, with 79% seen just once and 13% held by the top ten. The specimen was PBMCs. These receptors came from a woman aged 40 to 50 in good health. Some clones in this sample may be carry-over from other donors' samples.

The chain uses TRBV9 and TRBJ1-3, with D unclear. The CDR3 runs 14 residues. V was cut by 0 bases and J by 3 bases, with 7 bases left in between. Germline V gives CDR1 SGDLS, CDR2 YYNGEE. CDR3 protein: CASSVEGGGNTIYF. The CDR3 coding sequence is TGTGCCAGCAGCGTAGAAGGTGGTGGAAACACCATATATTTT. The full variable domain, rest sourced from reference TRBV9 and TRBJ1-3, is DSGVTQTPKHLITATGQRVTLRCSPRSGDLSVYWYQQSLDQGLQFLIQYYNGEERAKGNILERFSAQQFPDLHSELNLSSLELGDSALYFCASSVEGGGNTIYFGEGSWLTVV.

CDR3 protein: CASTPSGAYSPLHF. CDR3 DNA sequence: TGTGCCAGCACCCCAAGTGGGGCATATTCACCCCTCCACTTT. The chain recombines TRBV4-2 with TRBJ1-6; perhaps TRBD1 as D (5 bases). Germline values: CDR1 LGHNA, CDR2 YNFKEQ. V was pared by 7 bases and J by 8 bases, with 15 bases between. The CDR3 runs to 14 residues.

This sequence joins TRBV28 and TRBJ2-3; the match to TRBD2 covers 9 bases. Trimming at V came to 6 bases and at J to 6 bases, leaving 7 bases not matched to a gene. The germline V gene has CDR1 MDHEN and CDR2 SYDVKM. The CDR3 consists of 14 residues. For the CDR3, the DNA is TGTGCCAGCAGCCGACTAGCGGTGCGGGATACGCAGTATTTT. This gives the protein CASSRLAVRDTQYF.

The chain combines TRBV7-9 with TRBJ2-7; D uncertain. The CDR3 consists of 12 residues. V was trimmed by 3 bases and J by 7 bases, leaving 10 bases between them. Germline values: CDR1 SEHNR, CDR2 FQNEAQ (reference sequence). CDR3 sequence (DNA): TGTGCCAGCAGCTTCCTCGCGAGGGAGCAGTACTTC. Its translation: CASSFLAREQYF.

In its sample, this clone was seen a few times. The V call is TRBV28, the J call TRBJ1-1; perhaps TRBD1 as D (6 bases). Germline V gene lookup returns CDR1 MDHEN and CDR2 SYDVKM. Trimming removed 2 bases at V and 8 bases at J, with 9 bases between. The CDR3 length is 12 residues. The CDR3 DNA is TGTGCCAGCAGTTTAAGACAGGCGGAAGCTTTCTTT. Residues: CASSLRQAEAFF.

CDR3 amino acids: CASSQAGLAGIGTGELFF. In DNA, the CDR3 is TGCGCCAGCAGCCAAGCCGGCCTAGCGGGTATTGGCACCGGGGAGCTGTTTTTT. This chain uses TRBV4-1 with TRBJ2-2; TRBD2 aligns across 8 bases. CDR3 length: 18 amino acids. V was pared by 1 base and J by 4 bases, with 11 bases of the junction left unmatched. Germline V gene data show CDR1 as MGHRA and CDR2 as YSYEKL.

V usage is TRBV10-3 and J usage is TRBJ2-3, with TRBD2 as a possible D gene (6 bases). Germline CDR1 ENHRY, CDR2 SYGVKD. CDR3 length: 15 amino acids. The V gene lost 6 bases and the J gene lost 5 bases, with 18 bases spanning the gap. CDR3 DNA sequence: TGTGCCATCAGGCCGGCGGGGCCTGCACAAGATACGCAGTATTTT. It translates to CAIRPAGPAQDTQYF.

This chain links TRBV30 with TRBJ1-1; 8 nucleotides line up with TRBD1. CDR1 and CDR2 (germline): GTSNPN, SVGIG (reference sequence). This CDR3 is 14 amino acids long. Unmatched junction bases numbered 15, after V lost 3 bases and J lost 12 bases. CDR3 sequence (DNA): TGTGCCTGGAGCGACTACGGACAGGGATTCCTTACTTTCTTT. Its translation is CAWSDYGQGFLTFF.

The chain combines TRBV11-2 with TRBJ2-7; 10 nucleotides line up with TRBD2. Germline trimming cut 5 bases from V and 1 base from J; bases unmatched to any gene: 17. CDR1 is SGHAT and CDR2 is FQNNGV in the germline V gene. CDR3 length equals 19 residues. The CDR3 coding sequence is TGTGCCAGCAGCGCCCGGGACAGCCCTAGCGGGAGCGGTTCCTACGAGCAGTACTTC. Protein sequence: CASSARDSPSGSGSYEQYF.

Remarks on this clone: At one of its ends the junction is not consistent with the germline gene, which may arise from a read error. The chain links TRBV28 to TRBJ2-4; tentatively, D is TRBD1 (8 bases). CDR3 size: 16 residues. Germline assignment: CDR1 MDHEN and CDR2 SYDVKM. The CDR3 loop is CASSSGGEDRGYRVHF. In DNA form, the CDR3 reads TGTGCCAGCAGTTCTGGGGGGGAAGACAGGGGATACCGTGTGCACTTC. The whole variable domain, remainder taken from reference TRBV28 and TRBJ2-4, is DVKVTQSSRYLVKRTGEKVFLECVQDMDHENMFWYRQDPGLGLRLIYFSYDVKMKEKGDIPEGYSVSREKKERFSLILESASTNQTSMYLCASSSGGEDRGYRVHFGAGTRLSVL.

The V call is TRBV28, the J call TRBJ2-3; no definite D call. Per the germline V gene, CDR1 is MDHEN and CDR2 is SYDVKM. The V end was cut by 2 bases, the J end by 4 bases, with 4 bases between. CDR3 length: 12 amino acids. The DNA of the CDR3 is TGTGCCAGCAGTTTAAGTTCAGATACGCAGTATTTT. It is translated as CASSLSSDTQYF. Filled out from reference TRBV28 and TRBJ2-3, the complete variable domain reads DVKVTQSSRYLVKRTGEKVFLECVQDMDHENMFWYRQDPGLGLRLIYFSYDVKMKEKGDIPEGYSVSREKKERFSLILESASTNQTSMYLCASSLSSDTQYFGPGTRLTVL.

The rearrangement joins TRBV5-1 to TRBJ2-7, with 8 bases lining up with TRBD2. The V segment lost 1 base and the J segment 6 bases; nucleotides outside the gene matches: 12. The CDR3 contains 16 residues. Germline assignment: CDR1 SGHRS and CDR2 YFSETQ. CDR3 in DNA: TGCGCCAGCAGCTTGACCCCCGGGAGGGCAGGTATCGAGCAGTACTTC. Its protein product is CASSLTPGRAGIEQYF.

The V call is TRBV30, the J call TRBJ2-7; no reliable D call. The CDR3 consists of 13 residues. The ends were cut back, 3 bases at V and 4 bases at J, with 13 bases in the middle. Germline assignment: CDR1 GTSNPN and CDR2 SVGIG (reference sequence). CDR3 sequence reads: CAWRAPEVYEQYF. Here the CDR3 DNA reads TGTGCCTGGAGGGCCCCAGAAGTATACGAGCAGTACTTC.

This clone was seen a single time. The J gene is TRBJ1-5, the V gene TRBV28; D might be TRBD1 (6 bases). The V end lost 7 bases, the J end lost 6 bases, and 16 bases lay between the germline ends. The CDR3 loop spans 14 amino acids. CDR1 and CDR2 from the germline V gene are MDHEN and SYDVKM. The CDR3, as DNA: TGTGCCAGCACTCGGGGGGGGGCCGGTCAGCCCCAGCATTTT. Its translation is CASTRGGAGQPQHF.